These 29 T cell receptor beta chains originate from one sample sequenced in a study of T cell responses to AZD1222 COVID-19 vaccine. Libraries were prepared by immunoSEQ multiplex PCR; TCRdb keeps only in-frame clonotypes and omits some of them. The table has over 85,000 clones, roughly 89% seen once. The specimen comprised peripheral blood, sampled 28 days after the second AZD1222 dose. The receptors were sampled from an adult who received the AZD1222 COVID-19 vaccine.

The V call is TRBV3-1 (or the pseudogene TRBV3-2), the J call TRBJ1-5, with D unclear. Germline lookup yields CDR1 LGHDT and CDR2 YNNKEL (reference sequence). V dropped 3 bases and J dropped 6 bases, with 12 bases sitting between them. This CDR3 region has 14 residues. CDR3 coding DNA: TGTGCCAGCAGCCAGACGGAGGGTTTTCAGCCCCAGCATTTT. This gives the protein CASSQTEGFQPQHF.

This chain uses TRBV2 with TRBJ1-1; no clear D. Per the germline V gene, CDR1 is SNHLY and CDR2 is FYNNEI. The CDR3 is 11 amino acids. With 8 bases removed from V and 5 bases from J, the gap between germline ends came to 9 bases. Here the CDR3 reads CASARATEAFF. The CDR3 nucleotides are TGTGCCAGCGCGCGCGCTACTGAAGCTTTCTTT.

This chain joins TRBV7-9 and TRBJ1-1; D may be TRBD1 (5 bases). V lost 11 bases and J 1 base, leaving 14 bases between the germline ends. The CDR3 sequence is 13 residues long. Germline CDR1 SEHNR, CDR2 FQNEAQ (reference sequence). The CDR3 region is CALREGTNTEAFF. DNA for the CDR3: TGTGCCCTCCGAGAGGGGACGAACACTGAAGCTTTCTTT.

The chain recombines TRBV5-1 with TRBJ1-1; D is ambiguous. Looked up from germline, CDR1 is SGHRS and CDR2 is YFSETQ. The CDR3 covers 14 residues. Trimming removed 6 bases from V and 3 bases from J, with 15 bases in between. CDR3 nucleotide sequence: TGCGCCAGCACCGGGCCCTCAGTGGACACTGAAGCTTTCTTT. Protein sequence: CASTGPSVDTEAFF.

This sequence joins TRBV4-1 and TRBJ2-1; the D is unclear. The CDR3 has 12 amino acids. The germline V and J ends were trimmed by 4 bases and 7 bases, with 8 bases remaining between them. Germline CDR1 reads MGHRA; CDR2 reads YSYEKL. CDR3 amino acids: CASSRIGNEQFF. The CDR3 coding sequence is TGCGCCAGCAGCCGGATCGGGAATGAGCAGTTCTTC.

This clone was counted a few times. This rearrangement joins TRBV15 to TRBJ2-7, with 7 bases matching TRBD1. The CDR3 loop spans 13 amino acids. V lost 4 bases and J lost 3; bases outside the gene matches: 3. CDR1 and CDR2 from the germline V gene are LNHNV and YYDKDF (reference sequence). The CDR3, as DNA: TGTGCCACCAGCACACGACAGGGCTACGAGCAGTACTTC. Amino acids: CATSTRQGYEQYF.

The V gene is TRBV6-2 or TRBV6-3, the J gene TRBJ2-1, with D possibly being TRBD1 or TRBD2 (5 bases each). Trimming took 4 bases from V and 2 from J, leaving 12 bases between them. The CDR3 contains 15 residues. Germline CDR1 reads MNHEY; CDR2 reads SVGEGT. The CDR3, as DNA: TGTGCCAGCAGTTCTGAGGGACGCACCTACAATGAGCAGTTCTTC. Translated: CASSSEGRTYNEQFF.

The chain has TRBV5-1 and TRBJ1-2; 10 nucleotides agree with TRBD1. J gave up 7 bases and V 0 bases, and 12 bases lay outside the gene matches. This CDR3 has 17 amino acids. CDR1 and CDR2 (germline): SGHRS, YFSETQ. CDR3 residues: CASSLEASGTGAGGYTF. The CDR3 nucleotides read TGCGCCAGCAGCTTGGAGGCCTCCGGGACAGGGGCTGGTGGCTACACCTTC.

The genes are TRBV25-1 and TRBJ2-7, with a weak D call TRBD2 (6 bases). CDR1 and CDR2 (germline): MGHDK, SYGVNS. The CDR3 is 13 amino acids. Trimming removed 6 bases at V and 4 bases at J, with 13 bases between. Here the CDR3 DNA reads TGTGCCAGCAGGGGTCAAGGGAGGTACGAGCAGTACTTC. As protein: CASRGQGRYEQYF.

V is TRBV29-1 and J is TRBJ2-7; perhaps D is TRBD1 or TRBD2 (6 bases each). Between the trimmed V and J ends, which lost 7 bases and 6 bases, there was a span of 13 bases. The CDR3 consists of 11 residues. Germline CDR1 SQVTM, CDR2 ANQGSEA. CDR3 protein: CSGEQGGEQYF. The CDR3 DNA follows: TGCAGCGGGGAACAGGGAGGCGAGCAGTACTTC.

Only a few counts were recorded for this clone. V gene TRBV7-2 combines with J gene TRBJ1-6; D is uncertain. The CDR3 runs 15 residues. Germline CDR1 reads SGHTA; CDR2 reads FQGNSA. Trimming stripped 1 base from V and 5 bases from J, with 9 bases between. CDR3 sequence: CASSLVSGNNSPLHF. In nucleotides, the CDR3 is TGTGCCAGCAGCTTAGTGTCCGGTAATAATTCACCCCTCCACTTT.

The V gene is TRBV5-1, the J gene TRBJ2-5; D is perhaps TRBD2 (5 bases). Per the germline V gene, CDR1 is SGHRS and CDR2 is YFSETQ. The CDR3 runs to 14 residues. V shed 4 bases and J shed 1 base, with 11 bases lying between them. CDR3 in amino acids: CASSVLGPQETQYF. The CDR3 DNA follows: TGCGCCAGCAGCGTACTAGGTCCCCAAGAGACCCAGTACTTC.

The genes are TRBV7-3 and TRBJ2-2; 7 positions match TRBD1. V was clipped by 5 bases and J by 2 bases; unmatched bases: 2. The CDR3 spans 14 residues. Germline CDR1 SGHTA, CDR2 FQGTGA. CDR3 residues: CASSHRGNTGELFF. The CDR3 nucleotides are TGTGCCAGCAGCCACAGGGGCAACACCGGGGAGCTGTTTTTT.

The DNA of the CDR3 is TGTGCCATCAGTGAGGCCGCCGGGACGCTAGCTTTCTTT. Amino acid sequence: CAISEAAGTLAFF. The chain uses TRBV10-3 and TRBJ1-1; TRBD1 might be the D (5 bases). V was cut by 2 bases and J by 10 bases, with 14 bases left in between. CDR1 and CDR2 (germline): ENHRY, SYGVKD. This CDR3 has 13 amino acids.

This clone turned up a few times. This chain connects TRBV16 to TRBJ2-7; D is perhaps TRBD1 (5 bases). The CDR3 extends over 15 amino acids. CDR1 and CDR2 (germline): KGHSY, FQNENV. With 0 bases removed from V and 3 bases from J, the gap between germline ends came to 12 bases. CDR3 sequence: CASSQSLGQGYEQYF. CDR3 sequence (DNA): TGTGCCAGCAGCCAATCATTGGGGCAGGGCTACGAGCAGTACTTC.

This chain connects TRBV6-5 to TRBJ1-5, with 7 bases fitting TRBD1. Germline V lookup: CDR1 MNHEY, CDR2 SVGAGI. J gave up 3 bases and V 2 bases, and 4 bases lay outside the gene matches. The CDR3 is 15 residues long. The CDR3 DNA reads TGTGCCAGCAGTTACCGGGACAGTGTCAATCAGCCCCAGCATTTT. Translated: CASSYRDSVNQPQHF.

The J gene is TRBJ2-2, the V gene TRBV4-2, with 9 bases matching TRBD1. This CDR3 spans 18 amino acids. V gave up 4 bases and J gave up 1 base; unmatched junction bases: 10. Germline V gene sequence: CDR1 LGHNA, CDR2 YNFKEQ. CDR3 DNA sequence: TGTGCCAGCAGCCGAACGACAGGGGGTAGACTGAACACCGGGGAGCTGTTTTTT. Protein sequence: CASSRTTGGRLNTGELFF.

The chain employs TRBV5-1 and TRBJ2-5; D gene ambiguous. Germline V gene data show CDR1 as SGHRS and CDR2 as YFSETQ. The CDR3 extends over 16 amino acids. Trimming pared 2 bases from V and 5 bases from J, leaving 19 bases between. The CDR3: CASSLTSRALGETQYF. DNA of the CDR3: TGCGCCAGCAGCTTAACGAGTAGGGCCTTAGGGGAGACCCAGTACTTC.

The chain employs TRBV10-3 and TRBJ2-2, with unresolved D. From germline, CDR1 is ENHRY and CDR2 SYGVKD. V was pared by 0 bases and J by 3 bases, with 11 bases between. The CDR3 sequence is 16 residues long. The CDR3 nucleotides read TGTGCCATCAGTGAGTCCTCGGGTCGGGACACCGGGGAGCTGTTTTTT. It codes for CAISESSGRDTGELFF.

The chain links TRBV29-1 to TRBJ1-2, with a weak D call TRBD1 (6 bases). Germline assignment: CDR1 SQVTM and CDR2 ANQGSEA. The CDR3 loop spans 17 amino acids. V was shortened by 8 bases and J by 3 bases, with 28 bases between the two germline ends. The CDR3 region is CSLRNPRKQGGDYGYTF. The CDR3 bases are TGCAGCCTGCGAAACCCTCGTAAACAGGGTGGAGACTATGGCTACACCTTC.

The chain has TRBV7-2 and TRBJ1-2; tentative D call: TRBD1 (5 bases). The CDR3 totals 12 residues. V lost 3 bases and J 6 bases, leaving 8 bases between the germline ends. Germline V CDR1 and CDR2: SGHTA, FQGNSA. As DNA, the CDR3 is TGTGCCAGCAGCTTTCCAGGGCATGGCTACACCTTC. Its translation is CASSFPGHGYTF.

The chain links TRBV6-1 to TRBJ2-3; TRBD1 matches 8 bases. Germline trimming cut 1 base from V and 4 bases from J; bases unmatched to any gene: 10. CDR3 size: 17 residues. The V gene's germline CDR1 is MNHNS and CDR2 SASEGT. DNA for the CDR3: TGTGCCAGCAGTGAAGTACCCCAGGGGGCAGGGGCAGATACGCAGTATTTT. Amino acid sequence: CASSEVPQGAGADTQYF.

CDR3 loop: CASSLESTNEKLFF. The CDR3 nucleotides are TGTGCCAGCAGCTTAGAGTCAACTAATGAAAAACTGTTTTTT. The gene calls are TRBV13 and TRBJ1-4; the D is unclear. V was cut by 1 base and J by 0 bases, with 3 bases left in between. This CDR3 is built from 14 residues. Germline assignment: CDR1 PRHDT and CDR2 FYEKMQ (reference sequence).

The V gene is TRBV16, the J gene TRBJ2-5; 7 positions agree with TRBD2. The CDR3 contains 17 residues. Germline V gene sequence: CDR1 KGHSY, CDR2 FQNENV. Losses at the gene ends were 0 bases for V and 5 bases for J; bases not matched to a gene: 12. In DNA form, the CDR3 reads TGTGCCAGCAGCCAATCGATCCGGACTAGGGTTTTGGAGACCCAGTACTTC. This gives the protein CASSQSIRTRVLETQYF.

The genes are TRBV27 and TRBJ2-5; D uncertain. Trimming removed 2 bases from V and 5 bases from J, with 9 bases in between. Germline V lookup: CDR1 MNHEY, CDR2 SMNVEV (reference sequence). The CDR3 sequence is 13 residues long. CDR3 nucleotide sequence: TGTGCCAGCAGTTTAGCGAGCCGGGAGACCCAGTACTTC. Translating it yields CASSLASRETQYF.

The chain links TRBV6-1 to TRBJ1-2; D might be TRBD1 (5 bases). There are 14 residues in the CDR3. Trimming left V 2 bases short and J 5 bases short, with 12 bases between. Looked up from germline, CDR1 is MNHNS and CDR2 is SASEGT. As DNA, the CDR3 is TGTGCCAGCAGTGAAAGGGAGGAGGGGTATGGCTACACCTTC. Residues: CASSEREEGYGYTF.

The chain has TRBV5-1 and TRBJ2-5, with D perhaps matching TRBD1 (5 bases). The V end lost 0 bases, the J end lost 4 bases, and 16 bases lay between the germline ends. The CDR3 has 16 residues. Germline CDR1 is SGHRS and CDR2 is YFSETQ. The CDR3 here is CASSLVGQGTGETQYF. The CDR3 DNA reads TGCGCCAGCAGCTTGGTAGGGCAGGGTACAGGAGAGACCCAGTACTTC.

The chain joins TRBV28 to TRBJ1-2; D ambiguous. The CDR3 length is 13 residues. Germline V gene lookup returns CDR1 MDHEN and CDR2 SYDVKM. The V end lost 7 bases, the J end lost 3 bases, and 12 bases lay between the germline ends. In DNA, the CDR3 is TGTGCCAGCACTGCGTTCCCGGACTATGGCTACACCTTC. Translation: CASTAFPDYGYTF.

V gene TRBV28 combines with J gene TRBJ1-1; D is ambiguous. V was cut by 5 bases and J by 2 bases, with 9 bases left in between. This CDR3 has 13 residues. Germline V gene sequence: CDR1 MDHEN, CDR2 SYDVKM. The CDR3 DNA reads as TGTGCCAGCAGTCTACGTACTAACACTGAAGCTTTCTTT. Its protein is CASSLRTNTEAFF.